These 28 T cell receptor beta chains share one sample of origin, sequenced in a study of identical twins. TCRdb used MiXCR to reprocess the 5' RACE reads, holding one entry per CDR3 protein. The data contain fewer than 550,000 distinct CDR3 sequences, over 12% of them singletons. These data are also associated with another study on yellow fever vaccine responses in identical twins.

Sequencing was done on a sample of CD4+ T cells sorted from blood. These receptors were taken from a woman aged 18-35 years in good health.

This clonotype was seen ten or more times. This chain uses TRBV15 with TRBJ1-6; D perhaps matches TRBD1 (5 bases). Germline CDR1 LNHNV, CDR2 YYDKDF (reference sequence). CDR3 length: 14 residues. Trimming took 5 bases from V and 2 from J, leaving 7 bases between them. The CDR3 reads CATSGAPYNSPLHF. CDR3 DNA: TGTGCCACCAGCGGGGCTCCCTATAATTCACCCCTCCACTTT.

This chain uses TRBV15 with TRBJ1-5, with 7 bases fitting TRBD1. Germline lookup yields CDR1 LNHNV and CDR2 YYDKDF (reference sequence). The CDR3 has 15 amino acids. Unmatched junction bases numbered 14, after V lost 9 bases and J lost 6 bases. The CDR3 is CATTTNRGLGQPQHF. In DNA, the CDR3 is TGTGCCACGACAACTAACAGGGGACTGGGTCAGCCCCAGCATTTT.

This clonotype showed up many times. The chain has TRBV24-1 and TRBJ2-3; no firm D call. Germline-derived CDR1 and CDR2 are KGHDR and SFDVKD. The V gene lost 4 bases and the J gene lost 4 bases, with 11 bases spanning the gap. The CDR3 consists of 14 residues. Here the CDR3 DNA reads TGTGCCACCAGTGAGGCGGAGATCGCAGATACGCAGTATTTT. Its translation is CATSEAEIADTQYF.

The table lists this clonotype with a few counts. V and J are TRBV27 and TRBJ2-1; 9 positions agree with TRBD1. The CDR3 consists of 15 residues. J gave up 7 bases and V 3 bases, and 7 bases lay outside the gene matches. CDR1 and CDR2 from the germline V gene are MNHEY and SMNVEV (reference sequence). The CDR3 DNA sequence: TGTGCCAGCAGTTTCGGGACAGGGCGGTCAAATGAGCAGTTCTTC. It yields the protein CASSFGTGRSNEQFF.

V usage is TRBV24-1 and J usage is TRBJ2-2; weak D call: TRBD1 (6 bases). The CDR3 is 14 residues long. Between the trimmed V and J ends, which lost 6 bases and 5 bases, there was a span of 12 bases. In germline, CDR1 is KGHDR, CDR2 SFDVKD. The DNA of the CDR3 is TGTGCCACCAGTACTCAGGGGCGGACCGGGGAGCTGTTTTTT. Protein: CATSTQGRTGELFF.

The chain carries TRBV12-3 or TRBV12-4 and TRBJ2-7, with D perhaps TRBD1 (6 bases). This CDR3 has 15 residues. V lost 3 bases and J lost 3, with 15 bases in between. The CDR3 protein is CASSLAQGYYYEQYV. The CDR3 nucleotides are TGTGCCAGCAGTTTGGCGCAGGGGTACTACTACGAGCAGTACGTC.

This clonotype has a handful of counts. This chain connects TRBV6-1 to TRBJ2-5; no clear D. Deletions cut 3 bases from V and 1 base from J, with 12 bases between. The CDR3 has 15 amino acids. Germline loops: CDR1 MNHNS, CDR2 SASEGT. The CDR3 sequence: CASSDSRWGQETQYF. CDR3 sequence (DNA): TGTGCCAGCAGTGATAGTAGGTGGGGCCAAGAGACCCAGTACTTC.

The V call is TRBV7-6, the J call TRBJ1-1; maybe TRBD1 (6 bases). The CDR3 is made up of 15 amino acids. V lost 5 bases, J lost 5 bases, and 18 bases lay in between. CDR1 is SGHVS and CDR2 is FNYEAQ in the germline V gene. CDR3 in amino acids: CASSPSRGAETEAFF. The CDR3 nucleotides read TGTGCCAGCAGCCCATCCAGGGGCGCGGAAACTGAAGCTTTCTTT.

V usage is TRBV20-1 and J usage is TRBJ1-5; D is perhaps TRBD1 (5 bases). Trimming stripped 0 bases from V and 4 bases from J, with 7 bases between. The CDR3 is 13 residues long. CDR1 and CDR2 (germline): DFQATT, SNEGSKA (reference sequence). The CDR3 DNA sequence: TGCAGTGCTAGAGAGGGGCTGAATCAGCCCCAGCATTTT. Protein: CSAREGLNQPQHF.

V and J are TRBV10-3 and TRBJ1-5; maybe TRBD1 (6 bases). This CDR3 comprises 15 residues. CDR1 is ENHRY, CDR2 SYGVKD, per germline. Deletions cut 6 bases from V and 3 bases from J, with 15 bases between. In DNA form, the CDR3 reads TGTGCCATCAGCCCTACGGACAGCCACAATCAGCCCCAGCATTTT. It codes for CAISPTDSHNQPQHF.

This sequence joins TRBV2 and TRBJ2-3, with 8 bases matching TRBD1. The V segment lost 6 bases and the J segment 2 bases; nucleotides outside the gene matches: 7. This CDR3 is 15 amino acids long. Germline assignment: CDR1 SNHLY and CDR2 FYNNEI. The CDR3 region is CASSDWDRFTDTQYF. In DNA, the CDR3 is TGTGCCAGCAGCGACTGGGACAGGTTCACAGATACGCAGTATTTT.

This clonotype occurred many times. The CDR3 sequence: CSVAETSGNTGELFF. The DNA for the CDR3 is TGCAGCGTTGCCGAGACTAGCGGGAACACCGGGGAGCTGTTTTTT. The rearrangement links TRBV29-1 to TRBJ2-2; 9 nucleotides align to TRBD2. Germline assignment: CDR1 SQVTM and CDR2 ANQGSEA. The CDR3 is 15 residues long. V gave up 4 bases and J gave up 1 base; unmatched junction bases: 4.

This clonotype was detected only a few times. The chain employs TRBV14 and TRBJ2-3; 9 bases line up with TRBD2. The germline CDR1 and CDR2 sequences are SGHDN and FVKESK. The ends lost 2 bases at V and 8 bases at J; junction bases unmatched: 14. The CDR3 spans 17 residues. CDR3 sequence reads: CASSQQSTSGAGGTQYF. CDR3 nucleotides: TGTGCCAGCAGCCAACAATCGACTAGCGGTGCGGGAGGTACGCAGTATTTT.

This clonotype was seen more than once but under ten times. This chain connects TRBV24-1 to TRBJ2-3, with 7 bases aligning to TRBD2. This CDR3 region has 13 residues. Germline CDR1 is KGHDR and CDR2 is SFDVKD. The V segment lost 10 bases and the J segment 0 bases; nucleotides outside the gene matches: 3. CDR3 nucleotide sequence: TGTGCCACGAGCGGGACTAGCACAGATACGCAGTATTTT. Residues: CATSGTSTDTQYF.

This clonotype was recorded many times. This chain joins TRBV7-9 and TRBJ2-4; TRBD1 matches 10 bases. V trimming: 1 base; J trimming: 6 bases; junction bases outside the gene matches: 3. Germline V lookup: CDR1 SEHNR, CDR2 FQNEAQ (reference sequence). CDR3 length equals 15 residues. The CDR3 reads CASSLERQGANIQYF. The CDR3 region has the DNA TGTGCCAGCAGCTTAGAGCGACAGGGGGCAAACATTCAGTACTTC.

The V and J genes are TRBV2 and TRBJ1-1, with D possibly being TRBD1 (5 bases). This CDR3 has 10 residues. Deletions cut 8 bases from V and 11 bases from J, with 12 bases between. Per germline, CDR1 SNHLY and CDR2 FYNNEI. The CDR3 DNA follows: TGTGCCAGCTCTGCGGGGGTCGCTTTCTTT. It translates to CASSAGVAFF. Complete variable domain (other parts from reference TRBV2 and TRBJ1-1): EPEVTQTPSHQVTQMGQEVILRCVPISNHLYFYWYRQILGQKVEFLVSFYNNEISEKSEIFDDQFSVERPDGSNFTLKIRSTKLEDSAMYFCASSAGVAFFGQGTRLTVV.

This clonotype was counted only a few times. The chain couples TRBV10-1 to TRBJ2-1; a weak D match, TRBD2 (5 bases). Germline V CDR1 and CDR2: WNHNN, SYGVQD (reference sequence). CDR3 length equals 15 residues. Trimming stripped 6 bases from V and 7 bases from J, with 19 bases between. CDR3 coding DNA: TGCGCCAGCAGGAGGGATCAAACTAGTTCGAATGAGCAGTTCTTC. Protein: CASRRDQTSSNEQFF.

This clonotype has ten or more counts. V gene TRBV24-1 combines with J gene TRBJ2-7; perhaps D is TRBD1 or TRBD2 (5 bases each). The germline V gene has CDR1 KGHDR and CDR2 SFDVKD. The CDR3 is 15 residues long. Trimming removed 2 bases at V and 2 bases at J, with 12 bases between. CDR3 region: CATSDSSGSPYEQYF. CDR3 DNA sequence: TGTGCCACCAGTGATTCGTCAGGGAGCCCCTACGAGCAGTACTTC.

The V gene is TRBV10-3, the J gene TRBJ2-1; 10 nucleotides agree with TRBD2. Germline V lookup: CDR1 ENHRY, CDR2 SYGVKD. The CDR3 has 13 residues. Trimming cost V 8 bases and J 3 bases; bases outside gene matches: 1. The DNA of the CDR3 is TGTGCCATCGGACTAGCGGACTACAATGAGCAGTTCTTC. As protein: CAIGLADYNEQFF.

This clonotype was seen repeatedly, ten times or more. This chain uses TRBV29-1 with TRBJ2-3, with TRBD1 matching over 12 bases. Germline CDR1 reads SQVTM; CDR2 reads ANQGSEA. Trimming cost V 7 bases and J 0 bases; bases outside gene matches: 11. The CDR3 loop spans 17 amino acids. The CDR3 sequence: CSAGGTGGPTSTDTQYF. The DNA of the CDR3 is TGCAGCGCCGGAGGGACAGGGGGCCCGACTAGCACAGATACGCAGTATTTT.

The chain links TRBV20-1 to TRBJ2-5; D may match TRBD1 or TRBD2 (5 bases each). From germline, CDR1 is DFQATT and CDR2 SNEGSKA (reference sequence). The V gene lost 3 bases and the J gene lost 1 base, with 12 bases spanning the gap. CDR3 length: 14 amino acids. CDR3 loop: CSASVGTVQETQYF. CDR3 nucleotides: TGCAGTGCTAGTGTTGGGACCGTCCAAGAGACCCAGTACTTC.

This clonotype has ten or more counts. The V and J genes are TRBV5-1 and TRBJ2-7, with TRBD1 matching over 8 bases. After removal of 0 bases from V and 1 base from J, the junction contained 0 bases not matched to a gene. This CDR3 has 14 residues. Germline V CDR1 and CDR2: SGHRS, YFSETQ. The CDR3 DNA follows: TGCGCCAGCAGCTTGGGACAGGGGTCCTACGAGCAGTACGTC. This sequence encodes CASSLGQGSYEQYV.

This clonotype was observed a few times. The CDR3, as DNA: TGCAGTGCTAGAGCTACGGACGGTTCCTACAATGAGCAGTTCTTC. Translation: CSARATDGSYNEQFF. The genes are TRBV20-1 and TRBJ2-1; D not certain. V was pared by 1 base and J by 1 base, with 11 bases between. Germline V CDR1 and CDR2: DFQATT, SNEGSKA (reference sequence). This CDR3 is built from 15 residues.

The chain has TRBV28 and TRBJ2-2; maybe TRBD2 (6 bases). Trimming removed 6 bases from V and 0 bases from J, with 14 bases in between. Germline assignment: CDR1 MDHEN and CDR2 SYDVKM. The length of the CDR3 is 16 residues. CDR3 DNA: TGTGCCAGCAGCAAAAGGAGGGAGGCGAACACCGGGGAGCTGTTTTTT. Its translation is CASSKRREANTGELFF.

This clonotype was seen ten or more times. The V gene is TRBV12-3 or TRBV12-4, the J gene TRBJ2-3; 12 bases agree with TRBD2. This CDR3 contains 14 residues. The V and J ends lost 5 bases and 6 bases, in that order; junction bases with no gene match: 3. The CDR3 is CASSGLAGTDTQYF. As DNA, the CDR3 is TGTGCCAGCAGTGGACTAGCGGGGACGGATACGCAGTATTTT.

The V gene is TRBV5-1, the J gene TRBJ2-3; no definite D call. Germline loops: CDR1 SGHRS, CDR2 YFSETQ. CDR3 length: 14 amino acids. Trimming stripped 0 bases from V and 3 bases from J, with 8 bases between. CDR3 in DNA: TGCGCCAGCAGCTTGGCCGTGGAAACAGATACGCAGTATTTT. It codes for CASSLAVETDTQYF. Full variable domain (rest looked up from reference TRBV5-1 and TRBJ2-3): KAGVTQTPRYLIKTRGQQVTLSCSPISGHRSVSWYQQTPGQGLQFLFEYFSETQRNKGNFPGRFSGRQFSNSRSEMNVSTLELGDSALYLCASSLAVETDTQYFGPGTRLTVL.

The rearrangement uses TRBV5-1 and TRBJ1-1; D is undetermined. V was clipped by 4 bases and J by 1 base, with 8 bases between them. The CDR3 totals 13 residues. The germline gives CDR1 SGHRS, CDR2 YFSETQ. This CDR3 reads CASSLPRNTEAFF. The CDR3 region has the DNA TGCGCCAGCAGCCTGCCCAGGAACACTGAAGCTTTCTTT.

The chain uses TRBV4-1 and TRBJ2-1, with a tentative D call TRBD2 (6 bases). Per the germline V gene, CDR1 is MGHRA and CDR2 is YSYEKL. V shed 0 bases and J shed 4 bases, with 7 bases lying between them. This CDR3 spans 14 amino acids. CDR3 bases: TGCGCCAGCAGCCAAGAGCTAGCGTACAATGAGCAGTTCTTC. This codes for CASSQELAYNEQFF.